The source of this TCR beta chain is a study of T cells in Graves' hyperthyroidism and ophthalmopathy. Germline trimming cut 1 base from V and 5 bases from J; bases unmatched to any gene: 0. This CDR3 spans 13 amino acids. This clonotype was observed at least ten times. Authors of the study amplified TCR beta CDR3 regions from RNA transcripts. HTBI primers were employed in a first-round RT-PCR of the TCR CDR3. One entry per CDR3 protein, called by TCRdb with MiXCR from the multiplex PCR reads. The sample carries roughly 500,000 distinct CDR3 sequences, around 16% recorded once. The receptor was derived from a woman in her twenties or thirties with Graves' ophthalmopathy. The sequencing sample was made of blood. The chain combines TRBV12-3 or TRBV12-4 with TRBJ2-5, with TRBD2 identical over 8 bases. The CDR3 protein is CASSLVAGETQYF. The CDR3 region has the DNA TGTGCCAGCAGTTTAGTAGCGGGGGAGACCCAGTACTTC.